Shown below are 10 T cell receptor beta chains from a single sample sequenced in a study of cytomegalovirus exposure and HLA in healthy donors. The PCR made use of 60 Vbeta and 13 Jbeta primers. TCRdb's table, derived via immunoSEQ multiplex PCR, lists solely in-frame clones and lacks some. Here the sample spans some 130,000 clones, around 82% being singletons. The sequenced sample was PBMCs. The receptors shown here come from a male donor in good health and CMV-seropositive.

This clone appeared a few times. This chain connects TRBV19 to TRBJ2-5; TRBD2 aligns across 13 bases. Trimming removed 5 bases from V and 5 bases from J; junction bases left unmatched: 8. This CDR3 has 16 residues. Per the germline V gene, CDR1 is LNHDA and CDR2 is SQIVND (reference sequence). CDR3 residues: CASSSPTSGRRETQYF. The CDR3 DNA reads TGTGCCAGTAGTTCCCCGACTAGCGGGAGGAGGGAGACCCAGTACTTC.

The V and J genes are TRBV19 and TRBJ1-4; weak D call: TRBD1 (6 bases). This CDR3 is 13 amino acids long. CDR1 is LNHDA, CDR2 SQIVND, per germline (reference sequence). With 8 bases removed from V and 5 bases from J, the gap between germline ends came to 12 bases. CDR3 sequence reads: CASYDRLNEKLFF. The CDR3 bases are TGTGCCAGTTATGACAGGCTAAATGAAAAACTGTTTTTT.

The rearrangement joins TRBV6-1 to TRBJ2-1; possibly TRBD2 for D (6 bases). Germline assignment: CDR1 MNHNS and CDR2 SASEGT. V gave up 5 bases and J gave up 8 bases, with 10 bases separating them. This CDR3 spans 12 amino acids. For the CDR3, the DNA is TGTGCCAGCAGTAGACTAGTCGATGAGCAGTTCTTC. Protein product: CASSRLVDEQFF.

The chain couples TRBV12-5 to TRBJ1-1; a weak D match, TRBD1 (6 bases). Trimming left V 1 base short and J 8 bases short, with 11 bases between. This CDR3 region has 13 residues. CDR1 LGHNT and CDR2 FRNRAP come from the germline V gene. CDR3 coding DNA: TGTGCTAGTGGTTTGGGACAGGTGGGGGAAGCTTTCTTT. Translated: CASGLGQVGEAFF.

This chain connects TRBV7-3 to TRBJ2-3; TRBD2 agrees at 8 bases. The CDR3 covers 14 residues. The germline CDR1 and CDR2 sequences are SGHTA and FQGTGA. The V and J ends lost 5 bases and 9 bases, in that order; junction bases with no gene match: 10. The DNA for the CDR3 is TGTGCCAGCAGCGGCTCAGCGGGAGAGGTGACGCAGTATTTT. Translation gives CASSGSAGEVTQYF.

Notes on this clone: A junction boundary mismatches the germline segment, possibly from a read error. The genes are TRBV10-2 and TRBJ2-7, with TRBD2 matching 12 bases. CDR1 is WSHSY and CDR2 is SAAADI in the germline V gene. The CDR3 consists of 14 residues. The CDR3 bases are TGCGCCAGCAGTGAGTCGAGGGCTAGCGGGAGGGTGAACTTC. Its translation is CASSESRASGRVNF.

The chain joins TRBV27 to TRBJ2-7; D ambiguous. With 2 bases removed from V and 4 bases from J, the gap between germline ends came to 21 bases. CDR1 is MNHEY, CDR2 SMNVEV, per germline (reference sequence). This CDR3 comprises 17 residues. The CDR3 DNA follows: TGTGCCAGCAGTTTAAAAGGTCCGTCCCCTAGTCGATACGAGCAGTACTTC. Amino acid sequence: CASSLKGPSPSRYEQYF.

This clone was found once. The chain employs TRBV5-4 and TRBJ2-7, with 13 bases lining up with TRBD2. This CDR3 comprises 14 residues. Germline lookup yields CDR1 SGHNT and CDR2 YYREEE (reference sequence). With 5 bases clipped from V and 9 bases from J, the junction kept 8 bases outside the gene matches. CDR3 region: CASSPTSGRAGQYF. As DNA, the CDR3 is TGTGCCAGCAGTCCAACTAGCGGGAGGGCCGGGCAGTACTTC.

The J gene is TRBJ2-3, the V gene TRBV4-3; TRBD2 aligns across 8 bases. The V segment lost 3 bases and the J segment 5 bases; nucleotides outside the gene matches: 16. Germline V gene data show CDR1 as LGHNA and CDR2 as YSLEER. This CDR3 has 18 residues. The CDR3 loop reads CASSQNSPGLGAEDTQYF. The CDR3, as DNA: TGCGCCAGCAGCCAGAATTCACCGGGACTAGGGGCGGAAGATACGCAGTATTTT.

The chain is built from TRBV7-2 and TRBJ2-1; D possibly corresponds to TRBD2 (5 bases). Trimming removed 3 bases at V and 2 bases at J, with 5 bases between. This CDR3 is built from 13 residues. Germline loops: CDR1 SGHTA, CDR2 FQGNSA. This CDR3 is CASSFGAYNEQFF. The CDR3 nucleotides are TGTGCCAGCAGCTTCGGGGCCTACAATGAGCAGTTCTTC.